The rows below give T cell receptor beta chains drawn from one sample of a study of shared clonotypes between healthy human individuals. Clones were read by immunoSEQ multiplex PCR, and TCRdb kept only the in-frame ones, dropping some. The table has around 2,000,000 clones, roughly 91% seen once. Material for sequencing was naive CD8+ T cells from PBMCs. Receptor source: a man younger than 30 in good health. Some clones in this sample may be carry-over from other donors' samples. Each CDR3 is given with its conserved first and last residue. The D gene is left open where the match is weak. The size entry is marked missing in some rows and otherwise reads once, few, many or a size class.

TRBV28	TRBJ1-5	.	14	.	TGTGCCAGCAGCCCGGGACACCGTGATCAGCCCCAGCATTTT	CASSPGHRDQPQHF
TRBV19	TRBJ2-7	.	15	.	TGTGCCAGTAGTATAGGGCTAGCGAGCTCCTACGAGCAGTACTTC	CASSIGLASSYEQYF
TRBV13	TRBJ2-7	.	14	.	TGTGCCAGCAGCTTATGGACAGCTGAGGGGGAGCAGTACTTC	CASSLWTAEGEQYF
TRBV11-1	TRBJ2-7	.	15	.	TGTGCCAGCAGCTCGTTACAGGGATCCGCCTACGAGCAGTACTTC	CASSSLQGSAYEQYF
TRBV6-5	TRBJ2-3	.	14	.	TGTGCCAGCAGTTACCAAACCTCTTTGGATACGCAGTATTTT	CASSYQTSLDTQYF
TRBV7-8	TRBJ2-1	.	14	.	TGTGCCAGCAGGGACGGCCGCTCCTACAATGAGCAGTTCTTC	CASRDGRSYNEQFF
TRBV7-9	TRBJ2-3	TRBD2	15	.	TGTGCCAGCAGCTTAATTGGCGGGAGCCCAGATACGCAGTATTTT	CASSLIGGSPDTQYF
TRBV27	TRBJ2-1	.	15	.	TGTGCCAGCAGTTTAAGGCAGTTAGCCTACAATGAGCAGTTCTTC	CASSLRQLAYNEQFF
TRBV21-1	TRBJ1-1	.	12	.	TGTGCCAGCAGCGACCTGTCCGGAGGAGCTTTCTTT	CASSDLSGGAFF
TRBV12-5	TRBJ2-1	.	13	.	TGTGCTAGTGGTTTGAACAGTTACAATGAGCAGTTCTTC	CASGLNSYNEQFF
TRBV7-9	TRBJ2-7	.	14	.	TGTGCCAGCAGCTTCGGTGCTGGTCCTACGGGGCAGTACTTC	CASSFGAGPTGQYF
TRBV29-1	TRBJ2-7	.	11	.	TGCAGCGTTCGCCCCGGCAACGAGCAGTACTTC	CSVRPGNEQYF
TRBV7-7	TRBJ2-1	.	15	.	TGTGCCAGCAGCCTAGACCGGAGCTCCTACAATGAGCAGTTCTTC	CASSLDRSSYNEQFF
TRBV6-5	TRBJ2-1	.	11	few	TGTGCCAGCAGTTACGGCAATGAGCAGTTCTTC	CASSYGNEQFF
TRBV9	TRBJ1-1	.	13	few	TGTGCCAGCAGCGTAGGCTCCAACACTGAAGCTTTCTTT	CASSVGSNTEAFF
TRBV5-4	TRBJ1-1	.	11	.	TGTGCCAGCAGCTCCCCGGATACAGCTTTCTTT	CASSSPDTAFF
TRBV27	TRBJ2-7	.	14	.	TGTGCCAGCAGTTTGTCTCAAAGGGGGGACGAGCAGTACTTC	CASSLSQRGDEQYF
TRBV19	TRBJ1-2	.	17	.	TGTGCCAGTAGAGCACCCAGGGGCGGCGACTACAACTATGGCTACACCTTC	CASRAPRGGDYNYGYTF
TRBV7-6	TRBJ2-3	.	13	.	TGTGCCAGCAGCCCCGAGGGGGCAGATACGCAGTATTTT	CASSPEGADTQYF
TRBV19	TRBJ2-1	.	14	.	TGTGCCAGTAGTATAGGAACACCCTACAATGAGCAGTTCTTC	CASSIGTPYNEQFF
TRBV7-6	TRBJ2-7	TRBD2	15	.	TGTGCCAGCAGCTTTCTAGCGGGTCCCGACTACGAGCAGTACTTC	CASSFLAGPDYEQYF
TRBV6-5	TRBJ1-2	TRBD1	15	.	TGTGCCAGCAGTCCCACAGGGGCGGTTAACTATGGCTACACCTTC	CASSPTGAVNYGYTF
TRBV30	TRBJ1-1	.	13	.	TGTGCCTGGAGTACAACTGTGAACACTGAAGCTTTCTTT	CAWSTTVNTEAFF
TRBV27	TRBJ2-1	.	13	.	TGTGCCAGCAGTTTCCCCGGTGGGAATGAGCAGTTCTTC	CASSFPGGNEQFF
TRBV4-1	TRBJ2-7	TRBD2	16	.	TGCGCCAGCAGCCAAGGAACAAGCGGGAGTTTCTACGAGCAGTACTTC	CASSQGTSGSFYEQYF
TRBV28	TRBJ2-2	.	16	.	TGTGCCAGCAGTTTAGGTGCGGGAAAAAGGGCCGGGGAGCTGTTTTTT	CASSLGAGKRAGELFF
TRBV27	TRBJ2-1	.	14	few	TGTGCCAGCAGCCTGGCGCTGTCCTACAATGAGCAGTTCTTC	CASSLALSYNEQFF
TRBV7-9	TRBJ2-7	.	16	.	TGTGCCAGCAGCTTAGAGGGGCCGGCCCACTCCTACGAGCAGTACTTC	CASSLEGPAHSYEQYF
TRBV9	TRBJ2-2	.	15	once	TGTGCCAGCAGCGTAGAAGGTCTAAACACCGGGGAGCTGTTTTTT	CASSVEGLNTGELFF
TRBV6-1	TRBJ1-1	.	16	.	TGTGCCAGCAGTGAAGCATTTGGGACGGTGAACACTGAAGCTTTCTTT	CASSEAFGTVNTEAFF
TRBV10-3	TRBJ2-7	.	13	.	TGTGCCATCAGTGTGGCTAGCCAGTACGAGCAGTACTTC	CAISVASQYEQYF
TRBV28	TRBJ2-1	.	16	.	TGTGCCAGCAGTCCAAAAGAAATTAGAACTCCGGATGAGCAGTTCTTC	CASSPKEIRTPDEQFF
TRBV6-5	TRBJ1-1	.	14	.	TGTGCCAGCAGTTACTCGAAATGGGGAGGAGAAGCTTTCTTT	CASSYSKWGGEAFF
TRBV29-1	TRBJ1-1	.	12	.	TGCAGCGGCCTGACTGGATCGGGTGAAGCTTTCTTT	CSGLTGSGEAFF
TRBV18	TRBJ2-3	.	14	.	TGTGCCAGCGGTGGAGGCTTTAGCACAGATACGCAGTATTTT	CASGGGFSTDTQYF
TRBV5-6	TRBJ2-1	TRBD1	15	.	TGTGCCAGCAGTTTTGCCGGGACAGCCTACAATGAGCAGTTCTTC	CASSFAGTAYNEQFF
TRBV5-4	TRBJ1-3	TRBD1	16	.	TGTGCCAGCAGCGGAGGGGACAGTAGCTCTGGAAACACCATATATTTT	CASSGGDSSSGNTIYF
TRBV9	TRBJ2-1	.	17	.	TGTGCCAGCAGCGTAGCTACCAGTAGCGAAAACTACAATGAGCAGTTCTTC	CASSVATSSENYNEQFF
TRBV4-1	TRBJ2-3	.	16	.	TGCGCCAGCAGCCAAGCGAGTACGGACTACACAGATACGCAGTATTTT	CASSQASTDYTDTQYF
TRBV2	TRBJ2-7	.	14	.	TGTGCCAGCAGTGAGGGGGTGAACGCCTACGAGCAGTACTTC	CASSEGVNAYEQYF
TRBV7-9	TRBJ1-1	TRBD1	12	.	TGTGCCAGCAGCCCGAATGGACAGGGAGCTTTCTTT	CASSPNGQGAFF
TRBV5-8	TRBJ1-1	.	14	.	TGTGCCAGCAGCACTCAGACAGGGAACACTGAAGCTTTCTTT	CASSTQTGNTEAFF
TRBV7-9	TRBJ1-2	.	13	.	TGTGCCAGCAGCTCGGTCCGGATCTATGGCTACACCTTC	CASSSVRIYGYTF
TRBV5-4	TRBJ2-1	TRBD2	16	.	TGTGCCAGCAGCTTGAGGGCTAGCGGGGTATACAATGAGCAGTTCTTC	CASSLRASGVYNEQFF
TRBV28	TRBJ2-7	.	15	.	TGTGCCAGCAGTTTAATGACAGGGAGGACGGCCGAGCAGTACTTC	CASSLMTGRTAEQYF
TRBV4-1	TRBJ2-1	.	13	.	TGCGCCAGCAGCCAAGTTGGTCCCGAGGGGCAGTTCTTC	CASSQVGPEGQFF
TRBV5-1	TRBJ2-1	.	11	few	TGCGCCAGCAGGGAGGGCAATGAGCAGTTCTTC	CASREGNEQFF
TRBV7-9	TRBJ2-7	.	13	.	TGTGCCAGCAGCCCAGCCCGTTTTGCCGAGCAGTACTTC	CASSPARFAEQYF
TRBV18	TRBJ2-1	TRBD2	17	.	TGTGCCAGCTCACCACCTACCCTAGCGGGAGTCTACAATGAGCAGTTCTTC	CASSPPTLAGVYNEQFF
TRBV7-2	TRBJ1-2	.	12	.	TGTGCCAGCAGCCCCCCGGGGGCTCCGGACACCTTC	CASSPPGAPDTF